This TCR beta chain is from a study of vaccination and CD4 T cells after COVID-19. Treatment indicated: 10-day PBMC culture with coronavirus spike peptide pools or control peptides (ViraFEST assay). The Oncomine TCR Beta short-read assay generated sequence data from the DNA of cultured CD4+ T cells. TCRdb reprocessed the PCR reads with MiXCR, giving one entry per CDR3 protein. The sample gives around 13,000 distinct CDR3 sequences, 52% of which show up once; more than 15% is in the top ten. About this clonotype itself: The antigen is not known.

V dropped 1 base and J dropped 5 bases, with 15 bases sitting between them. Germline assignment: CDR1 SGHVS and CDR2 FQNEAQ. This CDR3 is built from 16 residues. Sequenced: CD4+ T cells from blood, cultured in vitro. The rearrangement joins TRBV7-8 to TRBJ1-5, with D possibly being TRBD1 (5 bases). The TCR was taken from a human donor who had recovered from COVID-19. The CDR3 loop is CASSLERAGRDQPQHF. CDR3 in DNA: TGTGCCAGCAGCTTAGAACGGGCAGGGAGGGATCAGCCCCAGCATTTT. Based on the CDR3 plus reference TRBV7-8 and TRBJ1-5, the full variable domain is GAGVSQSPRYKVAKRGQDVALRCDPISGHVSLFWYQQALGQGPEFLTYFQNEAQLDKSGLPSDRFFAERPEGSVSTLKIQRTQQEDSAVYLCASSLERAGRDQPQHFGDGTRLSIL.